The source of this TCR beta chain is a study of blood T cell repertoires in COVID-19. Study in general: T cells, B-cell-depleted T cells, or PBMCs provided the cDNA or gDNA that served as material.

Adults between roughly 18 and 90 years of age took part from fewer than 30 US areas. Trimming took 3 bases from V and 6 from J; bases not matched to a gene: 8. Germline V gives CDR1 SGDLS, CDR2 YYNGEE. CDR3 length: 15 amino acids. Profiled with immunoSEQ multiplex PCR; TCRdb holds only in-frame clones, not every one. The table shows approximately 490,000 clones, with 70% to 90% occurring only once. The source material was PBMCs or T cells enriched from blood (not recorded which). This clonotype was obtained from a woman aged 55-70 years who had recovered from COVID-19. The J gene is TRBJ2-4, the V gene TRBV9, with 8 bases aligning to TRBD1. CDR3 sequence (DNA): TGTGCCAGCAGCGAGACAGGGGCGTGGGGAAACATTCAGTACTTC. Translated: CASSETGAWGNIQYF.